The 10 T cell receptor beta chains presented below share a single source sample, sequenced in a study of shared clonotypes between healthy human individuals. Produced via immunoSEQ multiplex PCR; TCRdb's table is partial and in-frame only. The profile shows fewer than 1 million clones, approximately 97% of them singletons. Positively selected for CCR7, the CD45RO-negative cells used as naive CD8 cells excluded terminally differentiated effector memory CD45RA+ cells. Sequenced sample: naive CD8+ T cells sorted from blood. These receptors all come from a man aged 25-45 years in good health.

CDR3 region: CASSSSGTGELVAFF. CDR3 sequence (DNA): TGTGCCAGCAGCTCCTCGGGCACAGGGGAGCTTGTAGCTTTCTTT. The gene calls are TRBV7-9 and TRBJ1-1; 7 nucleotides match TRBD1. V shed 4 bases, J shed 10 bases, and the junction held 15 bases outside the gene matches. The CDR3 consists of 15 residues. The germline gives CDR1 SEHNR, CDR2 FQNEAQ (reference sequence).

The V and J genes are TRBV5-4 and TRBJ2-7; 10 positions match TRBD2. Losses at the gene ends were 0 bases for V and 6 bases for J; bases not matched to a gene: 3. In germline, CDR1 is SGHNT, CDR2 YYREEE (reference sequence). This CDR3 region has 14 residues. The CDR3 coding sequence is TGTGCCAGCAGCTTGGCGCTAGCGGGAGCCGAGCAGTACTTC. Protein sequence: CASSLALAGAEQYF.

The V call is TRBV7-9, the J call TRBJ2-7; the match to TRBD1 covers 7 bases. The CDR3 is 15 residues long. The V gene's germline CDR1 is SEHNR and CDR2 FQNEAQ (reference sequence). Unmatched junction bases numbered 7, after V lost 5 bases and J lost 0 bases. As DNA, the CDR3 is TGTGCCAGCAGCCAAACAGGGGACCCCTCCTACGAGCAGTACTTC. Encoded protein: CASSQTGDPSYEQYF.

The chain combines TRBV28 with TRBJ2-2; 11 bases align to TRBD2. This CDR3 contains 19 residues. With V trimmed by 3 bases and J by 3 bases, 12 bases remained unmatched. Per the germline V gene, CDR1 is MDHEN and CDR2 is SYDVKM. The CDR3, as DNA: TGTGCCAGCAGTTTCATAAGCTCTAGCGGGAGGCGCGACACCGGGGAGCTGTTTTTT. Amino acid sequence: CASSFISSSGRRDTGELFF. The variable domain in full, with the rest retrieved from reference TRBV28 and TRBJ2-2, is DVKVTQSSRYLVKRTGEKVFLECVQDMDHENMFWYRQDPGLGLRLIYFSYDVKMKEKGDIPEGYSVSREKKERFSLILESASTNQTSMYLCASSFISSSGRRDTGELFFGEGSRLTVL.

The chain carries TRBV5-4 and TRBJ2-7; D is undetermined. Germline V gene data show CDR1 as SGHNT and CDR2 as YYREEE (reference sequence). The length of the CDR3 is 14 residues. V was trimmed by 2 bases and J by 6 bases, leaving 15 bases between them. In DNA form, the CDR3 reads TGTGCCAGCAGCTTCGGAGTAACTCTCCTCGAGCAGTACTTC. This sequence encodes CASSFGVTLLEQYF.

This chain uses TRBV7-9 with TRBJ2-1; TRBD1 might be the D (6 bases). The germline V gene has CDR1 SEHNR and CDR2 FQNEAQ (reference sequence). CDR3 size: 16 residues. Trimming took 0 bases from V and 3 from J, leaving 12 bases between them. CDR3 bases: TGTGCCAGCAGCTTAGCAGGCAGGGGCGACTACAATGAGCAGTTCTTC. Amino acids: CASSLAGRGDYNEQFF.

V usage is TRBV7-8 and J usage is TRBJ2-3; D is ambiguous. Germline V gene sequence: CDR1 SGHVS, CDR2 FQNEAQ. CDR3 size: 16 residues. Trimming took 5 bases from V and 0 from J, leaving 15 bases between them. CDR3 bases: TGTGCCAGCAGCCCCGGACGAGCGACTAGCACAGATACGCAGTATTTT. Amino acids: CASSPGRATSTDTQYF. Full variable domain (outside the CDR3, taken from reference TRBV7-8 and TRBJ2-3): GAGVSQSPRYKVAKRGQDVALRCDPISGHVSLFWYQQALGQGPEFLTYFQNEAQLDKSGLPSDRFFAERPEGSVSTLKIQRTQQEDSAVYLCASSPGRATSTDTQYFGPGTRLTVL.

The rearrangement links TRBV6-1 to TRBJ2-7; D gene ambiguous. With 2 bases removed from V and 5 bases from J, the gap between germline ends came to 7 bases. The CDR3 sequence is 12 residues long. In germline, CDR1 is MNHNS, CDR2 SASEGT. Here the CDR3 reads CASSEYGNEQYF. The CDR3 coding sequence is TGTGCCAGCAGTGAATATGGGAACGAGCAGTACTTC.

V is TRBV11-2 and J is TRBJ2-5; D possibly uses TRBD1 or TRBD2 (7 bases each). This CDR3 is 15 amino acids long. The germline V gene has CDR1 SGHAT and CDR2 FQNNGV. Trimming took 6 bases from V and 2 from J, leaving 16 bases between them. The CDR3 bases are TGTGCCAGCAGACCCCAGGGGGGGGTACAAGAGACCCAGTACTTC. Translated: CASRPQGGVQETQYF.

This CDR3 reads CSAIAGGYEQYF. The CDR3 DNA follows: TGCAGCGCCATAGCGGGAGGCTACGAGCAGTACTTC. The chain carries TRBV29-1 and TRBJ2-7; 10 bases are a match to TRBD2. The CDR3 runs to 12 residues. V trimming: 7 bases; J trimming: 3 bases; junction bases outside the gene matches: 3. Germline V gives CDR1 SQVTM, CDR2 ANQGSEA.